This note documents a single T cell receptor (beta chain) sequence. Its antigen remains unidentified. These data originate in a study of T-cell reconstitution after alpha-beta-depleted transplantation in children. Overall study results and limits: At one year after transplant, newly produced T cells mostly accounted for T-cell counts and diversity. Expanded graft clones numbering several hundred reportedly gave rise to alpha-beta T cells about two months after transplant. Surviving thymic progenitors and recipient T cells were the source of high TCRbeta diversity at day 60 in some patients.

Construction of the TCRbeta library involved unique molecular identifiers. TCRdb processed the PCR reads anew with MiXCR; each CDR3 protein has one entry. The sample lists about 980,000 distinct CDR3 sequences, 25% to 30% occurring once. The material sequenced was PBMCs, mostly from graft donor cells, taken 360 days after TCRalphabeta/CD19-depleted stem cell transplant. The receptor was isolated from a boy under two years old who had a stem cell transplant for SCID, so the T cells may come from the graft donor.

The DNA of the CDR3 is TGTGCCACCAGTGAGTCCGGGACTAGCCCTGGGGATGAGCAGTTCTTC. Translated, it gives CATSESGTSPGDEQFF. This chain links TRBV24-1 with TRBJ2-1, with 9 bases identical to TRBD2. Germline V gives CDR1 KGHDR, CDR2 SFDVKD. The CDR3 sequence is 16 residues long. V dropped 4 bases and J dropped 8; count of bases not matched to a gene: 11.